Below, one T cell receptor (beta chain) is given with its context. This entry belongs to a study of blood T cell repertoires in COVID-19. As for the study in general: Sites in the United States, Italy and Spain provided acute and convalescent COVID-19 samples. T cells, B-cell-depleted T cells, or PBMCs supplied cDNA or gDNA.

In the source study's methods: Using reference gene primer amplification, nucleated cell counts were estimated. Using immunoSEQ multiplex PCR, the repertoire was profiled, and TCRdb retains in-frame clones only, with some absent. V, J and clone size were drawn from that table, and D and trimming were deduced from the DNA. The sample shows some 120,000 clones, about four fifths of them seen only once. The CDR3 loop spans 12 amino acids. Trimming pared 2 bases from V and 4 bases from J, leaving 6 bases between. Looked up from germline, CDR1 is MDHEN and CDR2 is SYDVKM. This TCR came from a human donor in a cohort sampled during active COVID-19. Sample: peripheral blood. The chain employs TRBV28 and TRBJ2-7, with D perhaps TRBD2 (5 bases). This CDR3 is CASSLGGYEQYF. DNA of the CDR3: TGTGCCAGCAGTTTAGGAGGTTACGAGCAGTACTTC.